Below, 17 T cell receptor beta chains from the same sample are listed, as sequenced in a study of blood T cell repertoires in COVID-19. Profiled with immunoSEQ multiplex PCR; TCRdb holds only in-frame clones, not every one. The sample contains over 50,000 clones, about three quarters of which appear only once. The sample consisted of peripheral blood. These receptors were collected from a human donor with active or convalescent COVID-19. The donor label of this sample is uncertain.

The rearrangement links TRBV30 to TRBJ2-7; D possibly corresponds to TRBD1 (5 bases). V was shortened by 1 base and J by 3 bases, with 7 bases between the two germline ends. The CDR3 contains 12 residues. Germline V lookup: CDR1 GTSNPN, CDR2 SVGIG (reference sequence). CDR3 bases: TGTGCCTGGAGTGCCGACAGCTACGAGCAGTACTTC. It is translated as CAWSADSYEQYF.

The chain has TRBV7-8 and TRBJ2-6; 9 bases match TRBD1. This CDR3 comprises 18 residues. The V gene's germline CDR1 is SGHVS and CDR2 FQNEAQ. Losses at the gene ends were 5 bases for V and 1 base for J; bases not matched to a gene: 9. The CDR3 loop is CASSPGTGWLSGANVLTF. In DNA form, the CDR3 reads TGTGCCAGCAGCCCCGGGACAGGGTGGCTTTCTGGGGCCAACGTCCTGACTTTC.

V usage is TRBV6-5 and J usage is TRBJ1-4; D gene ambiguous. Per the germline V gene, CDR1 is MNHEY and CDR2 is SVGAGI. The length of the CDR3 is 11 residues. V gave up 6 bases and J gave up 12 bases, with 11 bases separating them. The CDR3 DNA follows: TGTGCCAGCAGGGCCCTACGGGAACTGTTTTTT. Translated, it gives CASRALRELFF.

The rearrangement joins TRBV30 to TRBJ2-1; maybe TRBD1 (5 bases). The CDR3 extends over 15 amino acids. Trimming shortened V by 4 bases and J by 6 bases, and 19 bases separated the two germline ends. Per germline, CDR1 GTSNPN and CDR2 SVGIG (reference sequence). The CDR3 is CAWTIPSRVGNEQFF. The CDR3 DNA follows: TGTGCCTGGACCATCCCCAGCAGGGTGGGCAATGAGCAGTTCTTC.

This rearrangement joins TRBV19 to TRBJ1-2; D possibly corresponds to TRBD1 (5 bases). This CDR3 has 11 residues. From germline, CDR1 is LNHDA and CDR2 SQIVND (reference sequence). With 11 bases removed from V and 3 bases from J, the gap between germline ends came to 10 bases. CDR3 bases: TGTGCCGGCTGGGGGGACTATGGCTACACCTTC. Translated, it gives CAGWGDYGYTF.

V and J are TRBV11-2 and TRBJ2-1; a weak D match, TRBD2 (6 bases). Looked up from germline, CDR1 is SGHAT and CDR2 is FQNNGV. Deletions cut 2 bases from V and 0 bases from J, with 14 bases between. This CDR3 comprises 17 residues. CDR3 residues: CASSLKGGGPSYNEQFF. In DNA, the CDR3 is TGTGCCAGCAGCTTAAAGGGAGGAGGTCCCTCCTACAATGAGCAGTTCTTC.

This rearrangement joins TRBV6-4 to TRBJ2-1; a weak D match, TRBD2 (6 bases). The CDR3 loop spans 14 amino acids. Germline CDR1 is MRHNA and CDR2 is SNTAGT. V lost 6 bases and J 3 bases, leaving 12 bases between the germline ends. The CDR3 here is CASRGLRSYNEQFF. The CDR3 DNA is TGTGCCAGCAGGGGACTCCGGAGCTACAATGAGCAGTTCTTC.

The rearrangement joins TRBV7-2 to TRBJ2-7; D might be TRBD2 (6 bases). V was clipped by 4 bases and J by 7 bases, with 23 bases between them. CDR1 SGHTA and CDR2 FQGNSA come from the germline V gene. This CDR3 spans 16 amino acids. The CDR3 nucleotides are TGTGCCAGCAGCTCCCGGGGCGGGACCTTGGCGGGAGAGCAGTACTTC. This sequence encodes CASSSRGGTLAGEQYF.

The sample holds a few counts of this clone. The chain joins TRBV11-3 to TRBJ2-1, with TRBD2 matching 9 bases. Germline trimming cut 4 bases from V and 0 bases from J; bases unmatched to any gene: 13. Germline V gene data show CDR1 as SGHNT and CDR2 as YENEEA. This CDR3 has 19 amino acids. In DNA, the CDR3 is TGTGCCAGCAGCTCCCCCCGGCGGGAGGGCCGAAGCTCCTACAATGAGCAGTTCTTC. It yields the protein CASSSPRREGRSSYNEQFF.

This clone came up once. This rearrangement joins TRBV9 to TRBJ2-5; a weak D match, TRBD2 (5 bases). V was shortened by 0 bases and J by 4 bases, with 10 bases between the two germline ends. CDR1 and CDR2 from the germline V gene are SGDLS and YYNGEE. There are 14 residues in the CDR3. The CDR3 reads CASSVDASGETQYF. The CDR3 coding sequence is TGTGCCAGCAGCGTAGACGCGAGCGGAGAGACCCAGTACTTC.

The gene calls are TRBV6-2 or TRBV6-3 and TRBJ1-2; D is unresolved. The germline gives CDR1 MNHEY, CDR2 SVGEGT. CDR3 length equals 16 residues. Trimming took 2 bases from V and 0 from J, leaving 13 bases between them. The CDR3 nucleotides read TGTGCCAGCAGTTACATTTTGGGAGAACCTAACTATGGCTACACCTTC. This encodes CASSYILGEPNYGYTF.

The chain links TRBV27 to TRBJ2-2; TRBD2 aligns across 9 bases. The CDR3 consists of 16 residues. Trimming at V came to 5 bases and at J to 4 bases, leaving 8 bases not matched to a gene. The V gene's germline CDR1 is MNHEY and CDR2 SMNVEV (reference sequence). CDR3 nucleotides: TGTGCCAGCAGTCCGCTAGCGGGAATAAGCACCGGGGAGCTGTTTTTT. It encodes CASSPLAGISTGELFF.

As for this clone: Mismatch with germline at one junction end may stem from a read error. The chain joins TRBV6-5 to TRBJ2-5, with 7 bases matching TRBD2. This CDR3 is built from 13 residues. Germline V gene sequence: CDR1 MNHEY, CDR2 SVGAGI. For the CDR3, the DNA is TGCGCCTCTAGCGGACCTTTACGGGAGACCCAGTACTTC. Translating gives CASSGPLRETQYF.

The V and J genes are TRBV6-2 or TRBV6-3 and TRBJ2-5, with 7 bases lining up with TRBD2. The CDR3 extends over 15 amino acids. J gave up 2 bases and V 6 bases, and 9 bases lay outside the gene matches. Germline CDR1 is MNHEY and CDR2 is SVGEGT. Here the CDR3 reads CASRYGVAGQETQYF. CDR3 coding DNA: TGTGCCAGCAGATACGGGGTAGCGGGTCAAGAGACCCAGTACTTC.

This chain joins TRBV19 and TRBJ1-3; no reliable D call. The CDR3 has 14 residues. V was clipped by 5 bases and J by 9 bases, with 17 bases between them. The germline V gene encodes CDR1 LNHDA and CDR2 SQIVND (reference sequence). The CDR3 sequence: CASSPTLLESTIYF. Here the CDR3 DNA reads TGTGCCAGTAGTCCGACACTCCTTGAGAGCACCATATATTTT.

This chain uses TRBV6-5 with TRBJ1-2; D perhaps matches TRBD1 (6 bases). This CDR3 contains 13 residues. Germline CDR1 MNHEY, CDR2 SVGAGI. V gave up 6 bases and J gave up 6 bases, with 14 bases separating them. CDR3 nucleotide sequence: TGTGCCAGCAGAAGGCGACAGGCAGATGGCTACACCTTC. This codes for CASRRRQADGYTF.

J is TRBJ1-1 and V is TRBV21-1; TRBD1 is the table's D call and was not checked against the DNA. TRBV21-1 is a documented pseudogene. The CDR3 covers 17 residues. The CDR3 region has the DNA TGTGCCAGCAGCAAAGAGGCAGGGGGCCCCGGGGACACTGAAGCTTTCTTT. Its protein product is CASSKEAGGPGDTEAFF.